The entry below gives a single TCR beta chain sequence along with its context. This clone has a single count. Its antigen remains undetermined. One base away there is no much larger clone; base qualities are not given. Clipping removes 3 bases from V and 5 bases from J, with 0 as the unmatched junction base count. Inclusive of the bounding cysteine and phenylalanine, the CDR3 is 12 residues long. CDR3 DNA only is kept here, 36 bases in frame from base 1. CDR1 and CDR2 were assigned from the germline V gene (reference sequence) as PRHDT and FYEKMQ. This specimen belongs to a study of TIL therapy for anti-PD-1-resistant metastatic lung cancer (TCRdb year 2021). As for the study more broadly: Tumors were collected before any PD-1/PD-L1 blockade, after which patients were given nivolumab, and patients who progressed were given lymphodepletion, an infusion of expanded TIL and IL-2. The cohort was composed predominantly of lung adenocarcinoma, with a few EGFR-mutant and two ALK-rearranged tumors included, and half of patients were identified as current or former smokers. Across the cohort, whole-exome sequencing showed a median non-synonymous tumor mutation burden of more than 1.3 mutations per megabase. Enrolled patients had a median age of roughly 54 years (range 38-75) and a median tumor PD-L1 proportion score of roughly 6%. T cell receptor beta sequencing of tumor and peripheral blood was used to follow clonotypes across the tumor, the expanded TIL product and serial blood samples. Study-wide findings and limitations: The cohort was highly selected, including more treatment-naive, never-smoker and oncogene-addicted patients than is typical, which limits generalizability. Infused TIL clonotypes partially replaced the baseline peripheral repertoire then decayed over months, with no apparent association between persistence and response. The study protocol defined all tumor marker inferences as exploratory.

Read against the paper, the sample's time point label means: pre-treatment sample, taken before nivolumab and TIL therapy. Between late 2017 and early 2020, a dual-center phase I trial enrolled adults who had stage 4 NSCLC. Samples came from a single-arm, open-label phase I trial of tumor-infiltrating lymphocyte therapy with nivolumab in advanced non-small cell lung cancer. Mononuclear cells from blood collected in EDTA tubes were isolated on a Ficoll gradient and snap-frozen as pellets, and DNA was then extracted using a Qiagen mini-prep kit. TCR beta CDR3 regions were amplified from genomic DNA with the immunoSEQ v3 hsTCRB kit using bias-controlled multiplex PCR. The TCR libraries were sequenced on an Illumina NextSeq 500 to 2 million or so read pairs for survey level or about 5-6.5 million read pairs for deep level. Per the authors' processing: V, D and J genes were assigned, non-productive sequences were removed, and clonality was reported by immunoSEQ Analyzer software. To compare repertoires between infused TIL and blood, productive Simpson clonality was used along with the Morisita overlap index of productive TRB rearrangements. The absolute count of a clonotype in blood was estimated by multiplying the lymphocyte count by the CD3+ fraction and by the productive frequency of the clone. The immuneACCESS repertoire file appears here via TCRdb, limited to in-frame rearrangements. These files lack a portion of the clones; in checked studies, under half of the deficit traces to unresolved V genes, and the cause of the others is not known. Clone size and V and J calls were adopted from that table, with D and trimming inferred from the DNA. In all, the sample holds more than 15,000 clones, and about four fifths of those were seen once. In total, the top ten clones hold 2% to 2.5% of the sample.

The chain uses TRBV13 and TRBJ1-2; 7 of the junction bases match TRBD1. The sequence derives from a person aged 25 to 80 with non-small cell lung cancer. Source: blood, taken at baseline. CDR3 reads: CASSLGQYGYTF. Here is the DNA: TGTGCCAGCAGCTTGGGACAGTATGGCTACACCTTC.